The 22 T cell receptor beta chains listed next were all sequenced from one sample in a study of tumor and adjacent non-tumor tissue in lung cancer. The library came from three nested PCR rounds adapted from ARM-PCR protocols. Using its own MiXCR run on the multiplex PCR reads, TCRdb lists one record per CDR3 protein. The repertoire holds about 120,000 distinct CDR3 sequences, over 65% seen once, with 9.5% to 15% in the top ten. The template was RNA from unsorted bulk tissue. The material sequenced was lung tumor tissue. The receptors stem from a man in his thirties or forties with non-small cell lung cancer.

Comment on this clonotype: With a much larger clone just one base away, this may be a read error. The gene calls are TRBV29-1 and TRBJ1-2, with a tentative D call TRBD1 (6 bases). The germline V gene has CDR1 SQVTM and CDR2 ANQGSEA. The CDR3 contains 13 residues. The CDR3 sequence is CSVEGPGGYGYSF. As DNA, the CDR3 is TGCAGCGTCGAAGGACCGGGGGGCTATGGCTACAGCTTC.

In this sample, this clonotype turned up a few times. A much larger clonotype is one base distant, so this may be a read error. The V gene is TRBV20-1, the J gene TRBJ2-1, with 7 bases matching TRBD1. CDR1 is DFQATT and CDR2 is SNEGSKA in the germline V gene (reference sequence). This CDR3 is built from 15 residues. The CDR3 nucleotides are TGCAGTGCTAGACAGGGGGTTGGCTTTTACAATGAGCATTTCTTC. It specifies CSARQGVGFYNEHFF.

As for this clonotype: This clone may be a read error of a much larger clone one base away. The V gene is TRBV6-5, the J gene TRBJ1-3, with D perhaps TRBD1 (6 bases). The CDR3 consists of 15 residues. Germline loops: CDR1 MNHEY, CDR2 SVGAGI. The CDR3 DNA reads TGTGCCATCAGTTATGACAGGCGGTCTGGAAACACCATATATTTT. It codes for CAISYDRRSGNTIYF.

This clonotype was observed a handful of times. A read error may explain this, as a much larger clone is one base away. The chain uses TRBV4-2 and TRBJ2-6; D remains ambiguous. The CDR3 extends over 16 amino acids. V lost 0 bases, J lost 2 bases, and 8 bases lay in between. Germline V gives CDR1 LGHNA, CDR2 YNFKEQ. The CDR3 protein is CASSQDLNPGANVLTF. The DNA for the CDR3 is TGTGCCAGCAGCCAAGATCTTAACCCTGGGGCCAACGTCCTGACTTTC.

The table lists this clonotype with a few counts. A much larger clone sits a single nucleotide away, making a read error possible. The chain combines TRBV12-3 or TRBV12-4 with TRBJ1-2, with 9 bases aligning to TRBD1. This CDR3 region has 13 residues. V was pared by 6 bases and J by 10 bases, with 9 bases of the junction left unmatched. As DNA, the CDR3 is TGTGCCAGCAGCCCCAGGACAGGGGATGACTACACCTTC. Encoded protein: CASSPRTGDDYTF.

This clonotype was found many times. For the CDR3, the DNA is TGCAGTGCTAGAGATTCAATTGCGTCTAGCACAGATACGCAGTATTTT. Residues: CSARDSIASSTDTQYF. The chain employs TRBV20-1 and TRBJ2-3; D is ambiguous. The V end lost 0 bases, the J end lost 0 bases, and 13 bases lay between the germline ends. Germline CDR1 and CDR2: DFQATT and SNEGSKA (reference sequence). The CDR3 has 16 residues.

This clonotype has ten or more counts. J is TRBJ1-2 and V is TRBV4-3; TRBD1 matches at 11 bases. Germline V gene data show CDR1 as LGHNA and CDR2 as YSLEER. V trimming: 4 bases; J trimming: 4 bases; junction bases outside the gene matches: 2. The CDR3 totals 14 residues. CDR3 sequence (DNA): TGCGCCAGCAGCCCCGGACAGGGGGCCTATGGCTACACCTTC. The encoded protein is CASSPGQGAYGYTF.

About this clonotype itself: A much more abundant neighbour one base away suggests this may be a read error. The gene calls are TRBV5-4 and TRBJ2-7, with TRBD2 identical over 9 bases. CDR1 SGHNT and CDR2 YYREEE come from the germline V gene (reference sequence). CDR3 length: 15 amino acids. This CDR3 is CTSSPTVAGADEQYF. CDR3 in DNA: TGTACCAGCAGCCCAACAGTAGCGGGAGCGGATGAGCAGTACTTC. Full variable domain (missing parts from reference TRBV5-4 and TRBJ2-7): ETGVTQSPTHLIKTRGQQVTLRCSSQSGHNTVSWYQQALGQGPQFIFQYYREEENGRGNFPPRFSGLQFPNYSSELNVNALELDDSALYLCTSSPTVAGADEQYFGPGTRLTVT.

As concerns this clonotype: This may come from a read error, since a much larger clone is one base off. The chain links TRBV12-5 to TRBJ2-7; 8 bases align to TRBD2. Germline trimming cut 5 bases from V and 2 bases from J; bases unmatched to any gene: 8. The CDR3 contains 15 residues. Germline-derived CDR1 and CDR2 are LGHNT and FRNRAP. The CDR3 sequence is CASGPRGGRPYEQYF. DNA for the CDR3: TGTGCTAGTGGTCCCCGCGGGGGGAGGCCCTACGAGCAGTACTTC.

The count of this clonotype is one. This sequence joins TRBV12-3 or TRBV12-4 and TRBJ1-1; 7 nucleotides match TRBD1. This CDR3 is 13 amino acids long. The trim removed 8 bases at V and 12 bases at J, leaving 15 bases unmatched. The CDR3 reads CASDFTGALDTFF. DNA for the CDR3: TGTGCCAGCGATTTCACAGGGGCCCTCGATACTTTCTTT.

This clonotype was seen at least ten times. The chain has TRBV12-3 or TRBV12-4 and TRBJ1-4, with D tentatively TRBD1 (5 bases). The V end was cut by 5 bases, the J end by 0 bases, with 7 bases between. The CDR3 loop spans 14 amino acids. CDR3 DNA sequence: TGTGCCAGCAGTGACAGTGCAACTAATGAAAAACTGTTTTTT. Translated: CASSDSATNEKLFF.

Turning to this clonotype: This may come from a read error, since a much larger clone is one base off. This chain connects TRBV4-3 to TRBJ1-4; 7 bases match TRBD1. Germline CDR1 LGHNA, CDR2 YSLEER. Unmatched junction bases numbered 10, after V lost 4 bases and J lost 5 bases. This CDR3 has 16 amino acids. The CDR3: CASSLDPGQRNEKLFF. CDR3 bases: TGCGCCAGCAGCCTAGATCCGGGACAGAGGAATGAAAAACTGTTTTTT.

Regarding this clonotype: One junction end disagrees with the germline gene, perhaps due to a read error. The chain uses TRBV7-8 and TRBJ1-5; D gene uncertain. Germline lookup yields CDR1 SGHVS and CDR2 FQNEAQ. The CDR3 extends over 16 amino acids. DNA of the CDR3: TGTTCTAGCAGCTTAGTGGCAGGAAACGGCAATCAGCTCCAGCATTTT. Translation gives CSSSLVAGNGNQLQHF.

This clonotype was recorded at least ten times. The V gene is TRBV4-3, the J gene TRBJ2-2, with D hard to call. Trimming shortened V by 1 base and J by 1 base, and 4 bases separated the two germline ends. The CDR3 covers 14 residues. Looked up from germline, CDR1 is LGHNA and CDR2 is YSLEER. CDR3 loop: CASSQGQNTGELFF. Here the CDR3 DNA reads TGCGCCAGCAGCCAAGGACAGAACACCGGGGAGCTGTTTTTT.

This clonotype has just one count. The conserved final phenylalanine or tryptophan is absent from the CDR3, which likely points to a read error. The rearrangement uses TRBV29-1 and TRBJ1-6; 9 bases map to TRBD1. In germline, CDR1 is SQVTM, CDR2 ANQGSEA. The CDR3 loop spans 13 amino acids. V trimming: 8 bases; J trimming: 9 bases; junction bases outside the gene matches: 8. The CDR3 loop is CSIALDRGSPLHL. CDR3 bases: TGCAGCATTGCCCTGGACAGGGGTTCACCCCTCCACTTG.

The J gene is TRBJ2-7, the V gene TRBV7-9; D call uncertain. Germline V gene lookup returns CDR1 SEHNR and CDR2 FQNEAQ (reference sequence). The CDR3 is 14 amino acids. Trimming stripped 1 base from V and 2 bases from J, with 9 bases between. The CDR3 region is CASSLGNRPYEQYF. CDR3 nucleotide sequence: TGTGCCAGCAGCTTAGGTAATCGACCCTACGAGCAGTACTTC.

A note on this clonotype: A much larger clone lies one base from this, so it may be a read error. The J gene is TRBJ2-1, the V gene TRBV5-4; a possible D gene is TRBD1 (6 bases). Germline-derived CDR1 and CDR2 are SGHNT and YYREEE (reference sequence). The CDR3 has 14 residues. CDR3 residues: CASSRAGAYNEQLF. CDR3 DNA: TGTGCCAGCAGCAGGGCAGGGGCCTACAATGAGCAGTTATTC.

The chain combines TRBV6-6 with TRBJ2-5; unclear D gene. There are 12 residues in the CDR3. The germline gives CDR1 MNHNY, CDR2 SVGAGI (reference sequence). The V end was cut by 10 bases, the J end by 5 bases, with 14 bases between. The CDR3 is CANGPVGETQYF. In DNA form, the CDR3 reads TGTGCCAACGGCCCTGTCGGGGAGACCCAGTACTTC.

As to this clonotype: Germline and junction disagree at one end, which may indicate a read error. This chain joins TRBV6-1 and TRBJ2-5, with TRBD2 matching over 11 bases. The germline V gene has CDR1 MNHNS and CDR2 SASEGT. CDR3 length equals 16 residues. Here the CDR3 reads CTSRRLAGWGEETQYF. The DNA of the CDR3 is TGTACCAGCAGGAGACTAGCGGGATGGGGGGAAGAGACACAGTACTTC.

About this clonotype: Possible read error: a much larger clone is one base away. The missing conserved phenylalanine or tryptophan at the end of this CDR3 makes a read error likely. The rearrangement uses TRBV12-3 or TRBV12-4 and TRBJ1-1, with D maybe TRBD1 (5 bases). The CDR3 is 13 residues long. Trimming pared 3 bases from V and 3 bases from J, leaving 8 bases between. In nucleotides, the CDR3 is TGTGCCAGCAGTTTGGGCAGGGACACTGAAGCTTTCATT. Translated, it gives CASSLGRDTEAFI.

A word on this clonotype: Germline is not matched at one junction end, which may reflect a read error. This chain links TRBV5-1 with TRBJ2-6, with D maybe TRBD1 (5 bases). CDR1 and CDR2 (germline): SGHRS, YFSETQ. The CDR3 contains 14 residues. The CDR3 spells CASSLGSGASVLTF. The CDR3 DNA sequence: TGTGCCAGCAGCTTGGGCTCTGGGGCCAGCGTCCTGACTTTC.

The CDR3 is CSAKRGTSGRTDTHYF. In DNA, the CDR3 is TGCAGTGCGAAGAGGGGGACTAGCGGGAGAACGGATACACACTATTTT. The chain links TRBV20-1 to TRBJ2-3, with 14 bases aligning to TRBD2. The CDR3 has 16 residues. The junction had 20 bases not matched to a gene; V was cut back by 6 bases and J by 15 bases. Germline V CDR1 and CDR2: DFQATT, SNEGSKA (reference sequence).